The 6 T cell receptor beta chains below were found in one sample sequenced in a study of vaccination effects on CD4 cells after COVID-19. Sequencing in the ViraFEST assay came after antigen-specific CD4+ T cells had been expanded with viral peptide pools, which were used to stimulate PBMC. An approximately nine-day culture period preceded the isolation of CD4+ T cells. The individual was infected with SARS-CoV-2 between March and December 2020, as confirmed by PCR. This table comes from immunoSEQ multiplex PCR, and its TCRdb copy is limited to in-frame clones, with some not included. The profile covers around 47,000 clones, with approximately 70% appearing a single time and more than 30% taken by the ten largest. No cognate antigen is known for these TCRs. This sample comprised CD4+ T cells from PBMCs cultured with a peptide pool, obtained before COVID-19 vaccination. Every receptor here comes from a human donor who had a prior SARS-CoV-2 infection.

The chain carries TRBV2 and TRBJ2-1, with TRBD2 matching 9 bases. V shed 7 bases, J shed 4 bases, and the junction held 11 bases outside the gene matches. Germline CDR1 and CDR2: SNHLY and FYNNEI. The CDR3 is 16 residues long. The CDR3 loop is CASTQLGGGAYNEQFF. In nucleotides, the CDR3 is TGTGCCAGCACCCAACTCGGCGGGGGGGCGTACAATGAGCAGTTCTTC.

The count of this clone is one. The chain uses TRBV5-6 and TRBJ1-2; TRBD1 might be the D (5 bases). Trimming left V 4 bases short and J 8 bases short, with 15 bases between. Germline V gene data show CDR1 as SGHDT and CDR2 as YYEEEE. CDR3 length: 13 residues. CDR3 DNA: TGTGCCAGCAGCCCTGACAGCCTCGGGGGCTACACCTTC. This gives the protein CASSPDSLGGYTF.

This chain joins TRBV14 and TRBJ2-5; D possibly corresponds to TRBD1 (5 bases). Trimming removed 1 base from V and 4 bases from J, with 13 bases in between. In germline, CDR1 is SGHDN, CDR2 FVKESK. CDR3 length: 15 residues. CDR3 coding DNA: TGTGCCAGCAGCCAAGTAGGGCCAGGGATAGAGACCCAGTACTTC. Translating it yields CASSQVGPGIETQYF.

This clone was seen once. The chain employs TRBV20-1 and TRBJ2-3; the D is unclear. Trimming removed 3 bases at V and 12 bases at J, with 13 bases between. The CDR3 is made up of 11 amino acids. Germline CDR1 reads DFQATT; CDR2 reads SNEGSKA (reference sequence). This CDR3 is CSARGWADQYF. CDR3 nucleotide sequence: TGCAGTGCTAGGGGCTGGGCAGATCAGTATTTT.

CDR3 in amino acids: CASSTQYGSNYGYTF. The CDR3 DNA follows: TGTGCCAGCAGTACGCAATACGGGTCTAACTATGGCTACACCTTC. This chain connects TRBV6-6 to TRBJ1-2; D unclear. Trimming took off 5 bases at V and 0 bases at J, with 13 bases between the two ends. The length of the CDR3 is 15 residues. CDR1 and CDR2 (germline): MNHNY, SVGAGI (reference sequence).

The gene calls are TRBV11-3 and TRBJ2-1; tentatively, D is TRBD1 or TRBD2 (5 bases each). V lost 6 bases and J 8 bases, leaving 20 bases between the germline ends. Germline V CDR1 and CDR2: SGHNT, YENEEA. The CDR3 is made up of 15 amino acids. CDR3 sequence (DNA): TGTGCCAGCAGTTTGACCCCCGGGGCCACACATGAGCAGTTCTTC. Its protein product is CASSLTPGATHEQFF. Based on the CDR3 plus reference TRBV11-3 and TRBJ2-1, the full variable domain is EAGVVQSPRYKIIEKKQPVAFWCNPISGHNTLYWYLQNLGQGPELLIRYENEEAVDDSQLPKDRFSAERLKGVDSTLKIQPAELGDSAVYLCASSLTPGATHEQFFGPGTRLTVL.